A selection of T cell receptor beta chains follows, all from one sample in a study of radiotherapy plus CTLA-4 blockade in lung cancer. Assay: immunoSEQ multiplex PCR; the TCRdb copy retains only in-frame clones and omits some. This sample yields about 85,000 clones, of which roughly 86% are seen a single time; more than 2% belongs to the top ten. The sample here was peripheral blood, taken from a patient treated with radiotherapy plus ipilimumab. The receptor set was obtained from a human donor with non-small cell lung cancer who had a partial response to radiotherapy plus ipilimumab. Each CDR3 is given with its conserved first and last residue.

V	length	CDR3
TRBV10-2	14	CASSLAGGTDTQYF
TRBV7-8	17	CASSQYRVGATKNIQYF
TRBV5-4	16	CASSLAGRQGSYGYTF
TRBV2	15	CASRYAAGPTSEQFF
TRBV29-1	11	CTSGKINEQFF
TRBV7-2	15	CASRFYSSGANVLTF
TRBV7-6	15	CASSAGLGRTDTQYF
TRBV4-3	17	CASSQELAPLSYNEQFF
TRBV2	14	CASKELAAYNEQFF
TRBV28	16	CASSELAGGSYNEQFF
TRBV16	13	CASSQGSSGELFF
TRBV28	15	CASSLSRGEGTEAFF
TRBV28	15	CASSLRGFRTDTQYF
TRBV6-6	13	CASSWTGPTEAFF
TRBV7-6	15	CASSFAVSGANVLTF
TRBV9	12	CASSAVGGELFF
TRBV6-6	16	CASSYPRPGADNEQFF
TRBV25-1	15	CASSGDRRYQETQYF
TRBV9	15	CASSVDGRSYNEQFF
TRBV28	15	CATAGEGGPKDTQYF
TRBV28	15	CASSSTGTYTYEQYF
TRBV10-3	12	CAISLSETEAFF
TRBV19	14	CASSMRDVGEKLFF
TRBV28	18	CASSLVSGRGAAKNIQYF
TRBV18	16	CASSPVDISYNSPLHF
TRBV5-1	14	CASSLEPGTNSYTF
TRBV7-9	12	CASSQYGTEAFF
TRBV11-3	14	CASSLAGDINEQFF
TRBV28	16	CASSLISTSGGGTQYF
TRBV6-1	14	CASRGTGSTTEAFF
TRBV5-4	14	CAKYYRDRPMDYTF
TRBV5-1	15	CASSLAVGYGGEQYF
TRBV18	14	CASSPKAGGKTQYF